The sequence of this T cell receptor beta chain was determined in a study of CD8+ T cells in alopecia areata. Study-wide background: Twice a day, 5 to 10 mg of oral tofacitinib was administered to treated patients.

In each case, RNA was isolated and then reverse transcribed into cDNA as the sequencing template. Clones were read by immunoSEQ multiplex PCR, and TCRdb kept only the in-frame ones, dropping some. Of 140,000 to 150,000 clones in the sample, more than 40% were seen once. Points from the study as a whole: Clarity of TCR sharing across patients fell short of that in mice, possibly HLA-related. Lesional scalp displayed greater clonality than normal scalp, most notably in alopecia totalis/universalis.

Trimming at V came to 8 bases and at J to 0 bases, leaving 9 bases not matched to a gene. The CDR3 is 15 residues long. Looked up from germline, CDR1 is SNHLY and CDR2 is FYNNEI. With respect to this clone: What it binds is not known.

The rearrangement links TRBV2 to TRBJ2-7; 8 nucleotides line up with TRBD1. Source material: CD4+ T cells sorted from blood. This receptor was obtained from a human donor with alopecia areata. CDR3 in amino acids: CASLSDRASSYEQYF. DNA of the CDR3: TGTGCCAGCCTATCGGACAGGGCGAGCTCCTACGAGCAGTACTTC.